The 27 T cell receptor beta chains below were found in one sample sequenced in a study of cytomegalovirus exposure and HLA in healthy donors. PCR used 60 Vbeta primers and 13 Jbeta primers. The method was immunoSEQ multiplex PCR; TCRdb's version includes in-frame clones alone and lacks a portion of them. The data contain about 230,000 clones, 85% to 90% of them singletons. Sequenced sample: PBMCs. The receptor set was obtained from a human donor in good health.

The chain recombines TRBV7-9 with TRBJ2-2; possible D gene TRBD2, 6 bases. The CDR3 has 16 residues. V lost 1 base to trimming and J lost 3 bases, with 12 bases between them. Germline CDR1 reads SEHNR; CDR2 reads FQNEAQ (reference sequence). CDR3 amino acids: CASSLERLEHTGELFF. CDR3 DNA sequence: TGTGCCAGCAGCTTAGAGAGACTAGAGCACACCGGGGAGCTGTTTTTT.

There are a few counts of this clone. The chain combines TRBV19 with TRBJ2-3; 10 nucleotides line up with TRBD2. Trimming at V came to 6 bases and at J to 1 base, leaving 7 bases not matched to a gene. Germline-derived CDR1 and CDR2 are LNHDA and SQIVND (reference sequence). This CDR3 spans 16 amino acids. This chain's CDR3 is CASSRTSGKGTDTQYF. In DNA form, the CDR3 reads TGTGCCAGTAGCAGGACTAGCGGAAAGGGCACAGATACGCAGTATTTT.

The rearrangement links TRBV7-2 to TRBJ2-4; TRBD2 matches 11 bases. The germline V gene has CDR1 SGHTA and CDR2 FQGNSA. V lost 10 bases and J lost 3; bases outside the gene matches: 5. The CDR3 extends over 14 amino acids. Written as DNA, the CDR3 is TGTGCCACTCATAGCGGGAGGGTCAAAAACATTCAGTACTTC. The encoded protein is CATHSGRVKNIQYF.

This clone was detected only a few times. The chain recombines TRBV18 with TRBJ2-7; 8 bases agree with TRBD1. The CDR3 extends over 16 amino acids. J was trimmed by 2 bases and V by 5 bases; bases with no gene match: 11. Per germline, CDR1 KGHSH and CDR2 LQKENI. The CDR3 is CASSDSTGGLPYEQYF. The CDR3, as DNA: TGTGCCAGCTCAGACTCCACAGGGGGTTTACCCTACGAGCAGTACTTC. The full variable domain, completed using reference TRBV18 and TRBJ2-7, is NAGVMQNPRHLVRRRGQEARLRCSPMKGHSHVYWYRQLPEEGLKFMVYLQKENIIDESGMPKERFSAEFPKEGPSILRIQQVVRGDSAAYFCASSDSTGGLPYEQYFGPGTRLTVT.

This chain connects TRBV29-1 to TRBJ1-5; D is uncertain. The ends were cut back, 6 bases at V and 2 bases at J, with 8 bases in the middle. The CDR3 sequence is 12 residues long. CDR1 is SQVTM, CDR2 ANQGSEA, per germline. CDR3 nucleotides: TGCAGCGTCGGGATGGGCAATCAGCCCCAGCATTTT. Protein sequence: CSVGMGNQPQHF.

The V gene is TRBV10-3, the J gene TRBJ2-1; D may be TRBD1 (6 bases). Germline V gene sequence: CDR1 ENHRY, CDR2 SYGVKD. With 2 bases removed from V and 4 bases from J, the gap between germline ends came to 12 bases. CDR3 length: 15 amino acids. In DNA form, the CDR3 reads TGTGCCATCAGTGAGGGACAGAGCTCTTACAATGAGCAGTTCTTC. This translates into CAISEGQSSYNEQFF.

The chain carries TRBV5-8 and TRBJ1-1, with D hard to call. CDR3 length: 14 amino acids. CDR1 and CDR2 (germline): SGHTS, YDEGEE. V was cut by 2 bases and J by 0 bases, with 8 bases left in between. DNA for the CDR3: TGTGCCAGCAGCTTTCGGGTTCTGAACACTGAAGCTTTCTTT. This gives the protein CASSFRVLNTEAFF.

The chain couples TRBV7-9 to TRBJ1-5, with 7 bases matching TRBD1. Per germline, CDR1 SEHNR and CDR2 FQNEAQ (reference sequence). The CDR3 contains 13 residues. V was clipped by 7 bases and J by 5 bases; unmatched bases: 5. CDR3 in DNA: TGTGCCAGCACTCTAGGGACAGATCAGCCCCAGCATTTT. Protein: CASTLGTDQPQHF.

This clone was observed a few times. V is TRBV14 and J is TRBJ1-2; 8 bases agree with TRBD1. The CDR3 totals 17 residues. V lost 1 base to trimming and J lost 4 bases; unmatched junction nucleotides: 11. CDR1 and CDR2 (germline): SGHDN, FVKESK. The CDR3 DNA reads TGTGCCAGCAGCCAAGTCGGAACAGGGGGTAACCTCTATGGCTACACCTTC. Its translation is CASSQVGTGGNLYGYTF.

For the CDR3, the DNA is TGTGCCAGCAGTACCCCTCTTCACAGGGGCACTGAAGCTTTCTTT. Translated, it gives CASSTPLHRGTEAFF. The chain employs TRBV28 and TRBJ1-1, with 7 bases that match TRBD1. There are 15 residues in the CDR3. The trim removed 5 bases at V and 4 bases at J, leaving 10 bases unmatched. Germline CDR1 MDHEN, CDR2 SYDVKM.

The chain has TRBV28 and TRBJ1-2, with 7 bases lining up with TRBD1. Germline CDR1 MDHEN, CDR2 SYDVKM. The CDR3 consists of 13 residues. The V and J ends lost 11 bases and 0 bases, in that order; junction bases with no gene match: 6. CDR3 residues: CAAGDSTNYGYTF. The CDR3, as DNA: TGTGCCGCAGGGGACAGTACTAACTATGGCTACACCTTC.

This chain connects TRBV25-1 to TRBJ2-7; TRBD2 agrees at 11 bases. The CDR3 extends over 16 amino acids. The V and J ends lost 1 base and 2 bases, in that order; junction bases with no gene match: 4. CDR1 and CDR2 from the germline V gene are MGHDK and SYGVNS. CDR3 nucleotides: TGTGCCAGCAGTGAATCTGTGACTAGCGGGACCTACGAGCAGTACTTC. The encoded protein is CASSESVTSGTYEQYF.

This clone was picked up a small number of times. V gene TRBV4-3 combines with J gene TRBJ2-7, with TRBD2 as a possible D gene (5 bases). V lost 0 bases, J lost 2 bases, and 5 bases lay in between. Per the germline V gene, CDR1 is LGHNA and CDR2 is YSLEER. This CDR3 spans 13 amino acids. This CDR3 reads CASSQELAYEQYF. The CDR3 DNA is TGCGCCAGCAGCCAAGAACTAGCCTACGAGCAGTACTTC.

The chain has TRBV4-2 and TRBJ2-3, with 7 bases lining up with TRBD1. This CDR3 is 17 amino acids long. The germline gives CDR1 LGHNA, CDR2 YNFKEQ. V lost 1 base, J lost 2 bases, and 9 bases stayed unmatched. CDR3 coding DNA: TGTGCCAGCAGCCAAGTAGGGGACAGACCCGACACAGATACGCAGTATTTT. It encodes CASSQVGDRPDTDTQYF.

This chain joins TRBV4-1 and TRBJ2-5; D possibly corresponds to TRBD2 (6 bases). TRBJ2-7 explains the end of the DNA better; the J call may be wrong. The CDR3 runs 15 residues. In germline, CDR1 is MGHRA, CDR2 YSYEKL. This CDR3 is CASSQDPGGDYEQYF. DNA of the CDR3: TGCGCCAGCAGCCAAGATCCCGGGGGAGACTACGAGCAGTACTTC.

In this sample, this clone turned up a few times. The CDR3 spells CASSQVGRIGIAFF. CDR3 sequence (DNA): TGCGCCAGCAGCCAGGTCGGGCGCATCGGGATAGCTTTCTTT. The genes are TRBV5-1 and TRBJ1-1; D gene uncertain. Germline V gene lookup returns CDR1 SGHRS and CDR2 YFSETQ. This CDR3 is built from 14 residues. V lost 4 bases to trimming and J lost 10 bases, with 20 bases between them.

This chain links TRBV13 with TRBJ2-1, with unresolved D. The germline V gene encodes CDR1 PRHDT and CDR2 FYEKMQ (reference sequence). The ends were cut back, 5 bases at V and 9 bases at J, with 8 bases in the middle. This CDR3 has 11 residues. Here the CDR3 reads CASSVTGEQFF. In DNA form, the CDR3 reads TGTGCCAGCAGCGTTACGGGTGAGCAGTTCTTC.

The rearrangement uses TRBV27 and TRBJ2-4; TRBD1 matches 8 bases. The V and J ends lost 6 bases and 6 bases, in that order; junction bases with no gene match: 4. The germline V gene encodes CDR1 MNHEY and CDR2 SMNVEV (reference sequence). This CDR3 region has 13 residues. In nucleotides, the CDR3 is TGTGCCAGCAGGAACAGGGGGGCAAACATTCAGTACTTC. Residues: CASRNRGANIQYF.

The chain recombines TRBV5-4 with TRBJ1-2, with D possibly TRBD1 on 5 matching bases. The CDR3 contains 13 residues. The V end was cut by 4 bases, the J end by 2 bases, with 9 bases between. Per the germline V gene, CDR1 is SGHNT and CDR2 is YYREEE (reference sequence). This CDR3 reads CASSPDKNYGYTF. The CDR3 DNA is TGTGCCAGCAGCCCGGACAAGAACTATGGCTACACCTTC.

The chain couples TRBV5-4 to TRBJ1-1; tentatively, D is TRBD1 (5 bases). In germline, CDR1 is SGHNT, CDR2 YYREEE (reference sequence). V was cut by 4 bases and J by 6 bases, with 19 bases left in between. The CDR3 has 15 residues. CDR3 nucleotide sequence: TGTGCCAGCAGCCCGGGGACTAGGCTGAAGTCTGAAGCTTTCTTT. The encoded protein is CASSPGTRLKSEAFF.

V is TRBV28 and J is TRBJ2-1; 8 bases are shared with TRBD2. Germline values: CDR1 MDHEN, CDR2 SYDVKM. The CDR3 sequence is 13 residues long. Losses at the gene ends were 7 bases for V and 6 bases for J; bases not matched to a gene: 5. DNA of the CDR3: TGTGCCAGCACCGGGAGGGTCGCCAATGAGCAGTTCTTC. Its translation: CASTGRVANEQFF. Full variable domain (rest looked up from reference TRBV28 and TRBJ2-1): DVKVTQSSRYLVKRTGEKVFLECVQDMDHENMFWYRQDPGLGLRLIYFSYDVKMKEKGDIPEGYSVSREKKERFSLILESASTNQTSMYLCASTGRVANEQFFGPGTRLTVL.

The chain combines TRBV6-6 with TRBJ1-1; 8 bases are a match to TRBD1. The germline CDR1 and CDR2 sequences are MNHNY and SVGAGI (reference sequence). Unmatched junction bases numbered 4, after V lost 7 bases and J lost 0 bases. The CDR3 runs 14 residues. The CDR3 here is CASTLGQVNTEAFF. The CDR3 bases are TGTGCCAGCACCCTGGGACAGGTGAACACTGAAGCTTTCTTT.

The chain has TRBV28 and TRBJ2-1; 13 bases match TRBD2. The J segment lost 5 bases and the V segment lost 2 bases, leaving 3 bases of the junction unmatched. Germline-derived CDR1 and CDR2 are MDHEN and SYDVKM. The CDR3 has 16 amino acids. The CDR3 DNA reads TGTGCCAGCAGTTTAGCCGGGACTAGCGGGAACAATGAGCAGTTCTTC. It yields the protein CASSLAGTSGNNEQFF.

This chain connects TRBV4-2 to TRBJ2-7; weak D call: TRBD1 (6 bases). Germline CDR1 and CDR2: LGHNA and YNFKEQ. This CDR3 has 11 residues. Trimming removed 0 bases at V and 10 bases at J, with 7 bases between. The CDR3 coding sequence is TGTGCCAGCAGCCAAGACAGGGGACAGTACTTC. Protein: CASSQDRGQYF.

The J gene is TRBJ2-7, the V gene TRBV5-1, with TRBD2 matching 13 bases. J was trimmed by 6 bases and V by 3 bases; bases with no gene match: 6. The CDR3 is made up of 15 amino acids. Germline V gene data show CDR1 as SGHRS and CDR2 as YFSETQ. The CDR3 region is CASSSGTSGTGEQYF. CDR3 DNA sequence: TGCGCCAGCAGCTCCGGGACTAGCGGGACCGGCGAGCAGTACTTC.

Worth noting for this clone: This specimen includes other DNA sequences encoding the same CDR3. The chain carries TRBV20-1 and TRBJ2-1; 7 nucleotides agree with TRBD2. This CDR3 contains 11 residues. J lost 6 bases, V lost 6 bases, and 2 bases had no gene match. The germline V gene has CDR1 DFQATT and CDR2 SNEGSKA (reference sequence). This CDR3 reads CSARTSNEQFF. The CDR3 DNA reads TGCAGTGCAAGGACTAGCAATGAGCAGTTCTTC.

This sequence joins TRBV6-5 and TRBJ1-3; possible D gene TRBD1, 5 bases. The V gene lost 1 base and the J gene lost 4 bases, with 14 bases spanning the gap. Germline CDR1 MNHEY, CDR2 SVGAGI. The CDR3 extends over 16 amino acids. The CDR3 here is CASSYYSRGAGNTIYF. CDR3 nucleotide sequence: TGTGCCAGCAGTTACTACTCTAGGGGCGCCGGAAACACCATATATTTT.